The 17 T cell receptor beta chains given below trace back to one sample, sequenced in a study of blood T cell repertoires in COVID-19. This table comes from immunoSEQ multiplex PCR, and its TCRdb copy is limited to in-frame clones, with some not included. The sample yields approximately 94,000 clones, around nine tenths seen once. Sequencing was carried out using peripheral blood. These receptors originate from a woman between 45 and 60 years old in a cohort sampled during active COVID-19.

V is TRBV7-2 and J is TRBJ2-3, with a possible D match to TRBD1 (6 bases). Trimming left V 2 bases short and J 4 bases short, with 19 bases between. Germline CDR1 is SGHTA and CDR2 is FQGNSA. This CDR3 contains 17 residues. The CDR3 protein is CASSLNPAGAVADTQYF. CDR3 bases: TGTGCCAGCAGCTTAAATCCGGCAGGGGCTGTCGCAGATACGCAGTATTTT.

The rearrangement uses TRBV3-1 (or the pseudogene TRBV3-2) and TRBJ2-5; a weak D match, TRBD1 (5 bases). This CDR3 has 15 amino acids. The V end lost 0 bases, the J end lost 5 bases, and 13 bases lay between the germline ends. Germline loops: CDR1 LGHDT, CDR2 YNNKEL (reference sequence). The CDR3 loop is CASSQEGARSETQYF. The CDR3, as DNA: TGTGCCAGCAGCCAAGAAGGGGCTAGATCGGAGACCCAGTACTTC.

This clone has just one count. This rearrangement joins TRBV10-1 to TRBJ2-1; the D gene is possibly TRBD2 (5 bases). The V gene lost 3 bases and the J gene lost 5 bases, with 11 bases spanning the gap. CDR1 and CDR2 from the germline V gene are WNHNN and SYGVQD (reference sequence). The CDR3 has 14 residues. The CDR3 DNA sequence: TGCGCCAGCAGTGATGCCGGAGGTCACAATGAGCAGTTCTTC. This codes for CASSDAGGHNEQFF.

This clone was seen a single time. CDR3 sequence: CASSLASSGTNEQFF. The CDR3 region has the DNA TGTGCCAGCAGCTTGGCATCTAGCGGGACCAATGAGCAGTTCTTC. V and J are TRBV7-8 and TRBJ2-1; 9 nucleotides agree with TRBD2. The junction had 6 bases not matched to a gene; V was cut back by 3 bases and J by 6 bases. The CDR3 length is 15 residues. Germline-derived CDR1 and CDR2 are SGHVS and FQNEAQ.

CDR3 in amino acids: CASSNPSGAESTDTQYF. The CDR3 DNA sequence: TGTGCCAGTTCGAACCCTAGCGGGGCTGAAAGCACAGATACGCAGTATTTT. The chain employs TRBV7-3 and TRBJ2-3; TRBD2 matches 9 bases. The germline V gene encodes CDR1 SGHTA and CDR2 FQGTGA. Trimming at V came to 9 bases and at J to 0 bases, leaving 13 bases not matched to a gene. The CDR3 contains 17 residues.

This clone was recorded a few times. The chain joins TRBV7-9 to TRBJ1-1; tentatively, D is TRBD1 (6 bases). Trimming stripped 5 bases from V and 8 bases from J, with 12 bases between. Germline CDR1 SEHNR, CDR2 FQNEAQ (reference sequence). The CDR3 contains 12 residues. As DNA, the CDR3 is TGTGCCAGCAGCCTTGACAGGACGGAAGCTTTCTTT. This sequence encodes CASSLDRTEAFF.

The V gene is TRBV18, the J gene TRBJ2-5; D may be TRBD2 (6 bases). The V and J ends lost 3 bases and 5 bases respectively, with 10 bases between them. Per the germline V gene, CDR1 is KGHSH and CDR2 is LQKENI. The CDR3 has 13 residues. CDR3 DNA: TGTGCCAGCTCACCTTCTGCGGGGGAGACCCAGTACTTC. Translation: CASSPSAGETQYF.

The rearrangement uses TRBV7-2 and TRBJ1-6; weak D call: TRBD1 (5 bases). Germline CDR1 reads SGHTA; CDR2 reads FQGNSA. The CDR3 contains 18 residues. Deletions cut 5 bases from V and 3 bases from J, with 20 bases between. DNA for the CDR3: TGTGCCAGCAGCACAAGACCGCAGACAGATCTCTATAATTCACCCCTCCACTTT. Its protein product is CASSTRPQTDLYNSPLHF. Supplemented by reference TRBV7-2 and TRBJ1-6, the full variable domain reads GAGVSQSPSNKVTEKGKDVELRCDPISGHTALYWYRQSLGQGLEFLIYFQGNSAPDKSGLPSDRFSAERTGGSVSTLTIQRTQQEDSAVYLCASSTRPQTDLYNSPLHFGNGTRLTVT.

The gene calls are TRBV7-6 and TRBJ1-1; tentatively, D is TRBD1 (6 bases). Trimming cost V 4 bases and J 3 bases, with 15 bases left between them. This CDR3 is built from 15 residues. CDR1 and CDR2 from the germline V gene are SGHVS and FNYEAQ. Here the CDR3 DNA reads TGTGCCAGCAGCTCAAACAGGGTTGGTTACACTGAAGCTTTCTTT. Translating gives CASSSNRVGYTEAFF.

This chain uses TRBV16 with TRBJ2-5, with D possibly TRBD2 on 5 matching bases. CDR3 size: 12 residues. Germline V gene lookup returns CDR1 KGHSY and CDR2 FQNENV. V was cut by 5 bases and J by 5 bases, with 9 bases left in between. The CDR3 is CASSAGLETQYF. In DNA, the CDR3 is TGTGCCAGCAGCGCAGGACTGGAGACCCAGTACTTC.

This chain connects TRBV10-3 to TRBJ1-3; D is uncertain. The V end was cut by 6 bases, the J end by 0 bases, with 12 bases between. The CDR3 covers 15 residues. Per germline, CDR1 ENHRY and CDR2 SYGVKD. The CDR3 bases are TGTGCCATCAGCCTAGCGGCATCCTCTGGAAACACCATATATTTT. It translates to CAISLAASSGNTIYF.

Comments on this clone: One end of the junction fails to match germline, which may point to a read error. V and J are TRBV18 and TRBJ2-6; no firm D call. The CDR3 length is 14 residues. The germline V gene encodes CDR1 KGHSH and CDR2 LQKENI. CDR3 region: CASSPPGQAHVLTF. As DNA, the CDR3 is TGTGCCAGCTCACCACCGGGTCAGGCCCACGTCCTGACTTTC.

The CDR3 region has the DNA TGTGCCAGTATCGCCGGAGGGGGCATCGCTCAGCCCCAGCATTTT. This codes for CASIAGGGIAQPQHF. The chain couples TRBV19 to TRBJ1-5; 7 nucleotides line up with TRBD1. The CDR3 has 15 residues. J lost 6 bases, V lost 7 bases, and 12 bases had no gene match. CDR1 is LNHDA and CDR2 is SQIVND in the germline V gene (reference sequence).

This clone was seen just once. The gene calls are TRBV3-1 (or the pseudogene TRBV3-2) and TRBJ2-1, with TRBD2 as a possible D gene (6 bases). Germline assignment: CDR1 LGHDT and CDR2 YNNKEL (reference sequence). CDR3 size: 13 residues. The V end was cut by 4 bases, the J end by 14 bases, with 18 bases between. The CDR3 coding sequence is TGTGCCAGCAGCCCACGGCCCGGGACTGCCGAGTTCTTC. Protein product: CASSPRPGTAEFF.

This chain joins TRBV7-9 and TRBJ2-5; weak D call: TRBD1 (5 bases). The CDR3 is 13 amino acids. V lost 8 bases, J lost 5 bases, and 15 bases lay in between. Germline values: CDR1 SEHNR, CDR2 FQNEAQ (reference sequence). The CDR3 region is CASEEQQGETQYF. CDR3 sequence (DNA): TGTGCCAGCGAAGAGCAGCAGGGCGAGACCCAGTACTTC.

The chain recombines TRBV19 with TRBJ1-6, with no clear D. The CDR3 consists of 14 residues. Germline loops: CDR1 LNHDA, CDR2 SQIVND (reference sequence). Trimming left V 3 bases short and J 7 bases short, with 10 bases between. In DNA form, the CDR3 reads TGTGCCAGTAGTATGGGCAGTTGGAATTCACCCCTCCACTTT. Translating gives CASSMGSWNSPLHF. Full variable domain (outside the CDR3, taken from reference TRBV19 and TRBJ1-6): DGGITQSPKYLFRKEGQNVTLSCEQNLNHDAMYWYRQDPGQGLRLIYYSQIVNDFQKGDIAEGYSVSREKKESFPLTVTSAQKNPTAFYLCASSMGSWNSPLHFGNGTRLTVT.

V is TRBV28 and J is TRBJ1-2, with TRBD1 as a possible D gene (6 bases). The CDR3 extends over 15 amino acids. Trimming stripped 5 bases from V and 12 bases from J, with 25 bases between. Germline loops: CDR1 MDHEN, CDR2 SYDVKM. CDR3 DNA sequence: TGTGCCAGCAGTCCTGAGGCAGGGGCTTTGGGTATGGACACCTTC. This translates into CASSPEAGALGMDTF.